The 25 T cell receptor beta chains listed next were all sequenced from one sample in a study of blood T cells in healthy people across ages. The authors ran a second PCR of about 6 to 11 cycles using a sample-barcoded 5' primer and a J-beta primer mix. MiXCR, applied by TCRdb to the 5' RACE reads, yields one record per CDR3 protein. The table shows over 600,000 distinct CDR3 sequences, with about 45% occurring only once. The sample taken for sequencing was blood. These receptors originate from a man at least 80 years old in good health.

The chain combines TRBV7-2 with TRBJ2-5; D is unresolved. CDR1 and CDR2 (germline): SGHTA, FQGNSA. The V and J ends lost 5 bases and 4 bases respectively, with 17 bases between them. CDR3 size: 15 residues. DNA of the CDR3: TGTGCCAGCAGCCGCGTTCCAGCAAGGCGAGAGACCCAGTACTTC. Its translation: CASSRVPARRETQYF. Full variable domain (outside the CDR3, taken from reference TRBV7-2 and TRBJ2-5): GAGVSQSPSNKVTEKGKDVELRCDPISGHTALYWYRQSLGQGLEFLIYFQGNSAPDKSGLPSDRFSAERTGGSVSTLTIQRTQQEDSAVYLCASSRVPARRETQYFGPGTRLLVL.

The chain is built from TRBV7-3 and TRBJ2-7; the D gene could be TRBD1 or TRBD2 (5 bases each). This CDR3 has 14 residues. Trimming removed 2 bases from V and 5 bases from J, with 13 bases in between. CDR1 is SGHTA, CDR2 FQGTGA, per germline. CDR3 sequence: CASSLGGGYDEQYF. The CDR3 coding sequence is TGTGCCAGCAGCTTAGGTGGGGGTTACGACGAGCAGTACTTC.

The table lists this clonotype with a few counts. This chain links TRBV6-2 or TRBV6-3 with TRBJ2-4; possibly TRBD1 for D (5 bases). With 7 bases removed from V and 5 bases from J, the gap between germline ends came to 15 bases. In germline, CDR1 is MNHEY, CDR2 SVGEGT. The CDR3 covers 14 residues. The CDR3 reads CASTVRGWENIQYF. In nucleotides, the CDR3 is TGTGCCAGCACCGTAAGGGGATGGGAAAACATTCAGTACTTC.

This clonotype was seen a few times. The chain carries TRBV28 and TRBJ1-2, with 7 bases aligning to TRBD1. Germline V lookup: CDR1 MDHEN, CDR2 SYDVKM. The CDR3 spans 14 residues. V lost 4 bases, J lost 4 bases, and 6 bases stayed unmatched. Here the CDR3 reads CASSSPAGGYGYTF. CDR3 in DNA: TGTGCCAGCAGTTCCCCGGCAGGGGGCTATGGCTACACCTTC.

This clonotype has more than one count but fewer than ten. The chain combines TRBV2 with TRBJ2-7, with D perhaps assigned TRBD1 or TRBD2 (5 bases each). The CDR3 sequence is 14 residues long. The ends were cut back, 8 bases at V and 0 bases at J, with 14 bases in the middle. CDR1 and CDR2 (germline): SNHLY, FYNNEI. The CDR3 is CASLLRDPSYEQYF. In nucleotides, the CDR3 is TGTGCCAGCCTTCTTAGGGACCCCTCCTACGAGCAGTACTTC. Full variable domain (outside the CDR3, taken from reference TRBV2 and TRBJ2-7): EPEVTQTPSHQVTQMGQEVILRCVPISNHLYFYWYRQILGQKVEFLVSFYNNEISEKSEIFDDQFSVERPDGSNFTLKIRSTKLEDSAMYFCASLLRDPSYEQYFGPGTRLTVT.

The rearrangement joins TRBV20-1 to TRBJ1-5; D not resolved. The CDR3 spans 13 residues. Germline V lookup: CDR1 DFQATT, CDR2 SNEGSKA (reference sequence). V was shortened by 0 bases and J by 6 bases, with 9 bases between the two germline ends. DNA for the CDR3: TGCAGTGCTAGAGATACTCGCGCTCAGCCCCAGCATTTT. Protein sequence: CSARDTRAQPQHF.

This rearrangement joins TRBV19 to TRBJ2-2; 10 bases line up with TRBD1. The CDR3 loop spans 15 amino acids. Unmatched junction bases numbered 6, after V lost 7 bases and J lost 4 bases. Germline V gene data show CDR1 as LNHDA and CDR2 as SQIVND (reference sequence). CDR3 in DNA: TGTGCCAGTATTGCCGGGACAGGGGTCACCGGGGAGCTGTTTTTT. Its translation: CASIAGTGVTGELFF.

This clonotype was observed a handful of times. V gene TRBV20-1 combines with J gene TRBJ2-1; 13 bases fit TRBD2. After removal of 0 bases from V and 8 bases from J, the junction contained 7 bases not matched to a gene. Germline-derived CDR1 and CDR2 are DFQATT and SNEGSKA (reference sequence). The CDR3 loop spans 16 amino acids. This CDR3 is CSARDLLAGGPDEQFF. The CDR3 DNA is TGCAGTGCTAGAGACCTACTAGCGGGAGGGCCGGATGAGCAGTTCTTC.

The CDR3 nucleotides read TGTGCCAGCAGAGGGCAGGGAACGCAGTATTTT. Its protein is CASRGQGTQYF. The V gene is TRBV11-3, the J gene TRBJ2-3, with TRBD1 as a possible D gene (5 bases). The germline gives CDR1 SGHNT, CDR2 YENEEA. The CDR3 has 11 amino acids. V lost 6 bases, J lost 9 bases, and 10 bases lay in between.

This clonotype was found a few times. The rearrangement links TRBV29-1 to TRBJ2-7; D is ambiguous. This CDR3 is built from 13 residues. CDR1 is SQVTM, CDR2 ANQGSEA, per germline. Trimming removed 6 bases from V and 3 bases from J, with 15 bases in between. In DNA form, the CDR3 reads TGCAGCGTCCCCGGGCTTGGAGTCTACGAGCAGTACTTC. Residues: CSVPGLGVYEQYF.

The chain recombines TRBV6-6 with TRBJ2-7; TRBD2 might be the D (5 bases). This CDR3 region has 14 residues. Germline assignment: CDR1 MNHNY and CDR2 SVGAGI (reference sequence). V was pared by 5 bases and J by 5 bases, with 16 bases between. The CDR3 loop is CASSRGLREDEQYF. CDR3 nucleotide sequence: TGTGCCAGCAGTCGAGGACTGAGGGAAGACGAGCAGTACTTC.

This clonotype has only a few counts. The rearrangement joins TRBV7-2 to TRBJ2-7; 9 bases match TRBD1. CDR1 and CDR2 (germline): SGHTA, FQGNSA. The CDR3 totals 14 residues. V dropped 5 bases and J dropped 7; count of bases not matched to a gene: 9. CDR3 loop: CASSPGTGIGEQYF. In nucleotides, the CDR3 is TGTGCCAGCAGCCCCGGGACAGGGATCGGTGAGCAGTACTTC.

This chain joins TRBV6-6 and TRBJ2-7, with 10 bases lining up with TRBD1. The length of the CDR3 is 15 residues. Germline-derived CDR1 and CDR2 are MNHNY and SVGAGI (reference sequence). J was trimmed by 3 bases and V by 5 bases; bases with no gene match: 7. This chain's CDR3 is CASSPGDRGYYEQYF. CDR3 DNA sequence: TGTGCCAGCAGTCCGGGGGACAGGGGCTACTACGAGCAGTACTTC.

There are many counts of this clonotype. The chain is built from TRBV9 and TRBJ1-2, with D unresolved. Germline values: CDR1 SGDLS, CDR2 YYNGEE. The CDR3 is 12 residues long. Trimming cost V 0 bases and J 7 bases, with 7 bases left between them. The DNA for the CDR3 is TGTGCCAGCAGCGTAGAGGTCGGTGGCTACACCTTC. Translating it yields CASSVEVGGYTF.

The chain couples TRBV7-9 to TRBJ1-2; D is unresolved. The CDR3 contains 15 residues. CDR1 is SEHNR, CDR2 FQNEAQ, per germline (reference sequence). Trimming took 1 base from V and 2 from J, leaving 11 bases between them. The CDR3 sequence is CASSLVSAPNYGYTF. The CDR3 nucleotides read TGTGCCAGCAGCTTAGTGTCCGCCCCAAACTATGGCTACACCTTC.

The chain recombines TRBV27 with TRBJ1-5; possibly TRBD1 for D (5 bases). Germline lookup yields CDR1 MNHEY and CDR2 SMNVEV (reference sequence). The CDR3 consists of 16 residues. Between the trimmed V and J ends, which lost 10 bases and 6 bases, there was a span of 25 bases. CDR3 in amino acids: CATKSGERLGSQPQHF. For the CDR3, the DNA is TGTGCCACCAAATCGGGGGAAAGGTTAGGAAGTCAGCCCCAGCATTTT.

The chain recombines TRBV9 with TRBJ2-1, with D possibly being TRBD1 (5 bases). There are 15 residues in the CDR3. The V end lost 0 bases, the J end lost 2 bases, and 9 bases lay between the germline ends. The germline gives CDR1 SGDLS, CDR2 YYNGEE. The DNA of the CDR3 is TGTGCCAGCAGCGTAGACCGACAGCCCTACAATGAGCAGTTCTTC. Amino acids: CASSVDRQPYNEQFF.

The V and J genes are TRBV12-3 or TRBV12-4 and TRBJ2-2, with 11 bases matching TRBD2. V dropped 2 bases and J dropped 3; count of bases not matched to a gene: 5. The CDR3 covers 17 residues. CDR3 coding DNA: TGTGCCAGCAGTTTAAGGGTTAGCGGGAGGGACACCGGGGAGCTGTTTTTT. It specifies CASSLRVSGRDTGELFF.

V is TRBV29-1 and J is TRBJ2-1; 11 positions match TRBD2. Germline assignment: CDR1 SQVTM and CDR2 ANQGSEA. The CDR3 contains 16 residues. V lost 8 bases to trimming and J lost 1 base; unmatched junction nucleotides: 10. In DNA, the CDR3 is TGCAGCACCTCGACTAGCGGGATTTGGTCCTACAATGAGCAGTTCTTC. Amino acids: CSTSTSGIWSYNEQFF.

V usage is TRBV7-2 and J usage is TRBJ2-1; 7 bases fit TRBD2. Near its end, the DNA agrees better with TRBJ2-7, so the J call may be wrong. The CDR3 covers 17 residues. The germline CDR1 and CDR2 sequences are SGHTA and FQGNSA. The CDR3 coding sequence is TGTGCCAGCAGCCCCGTAGCGGGTCCAAGCTCCTACAATGAGCAGTACTTC. It specifies CASSPVAGPSSYNEQYF.

The chain combines TRBV27 with TRBJ2-3; 8 nucleotides agree with TRBD2. This CDR3 region has 17 residues. Germline assignment: CDR1 MNHEY and CDR2 SMNVEV (reference sequence). V lost 3 bases, J lost 2 bases, and 10 bases stayed unmatched. CDR3 amino acids: CASSLQSIAGPTDTQYF. Here the CDR3 DNA reads TGTGCCAGCAGTTTGCAAAGTATAGCGGGGCCCACAGATACGCAGTATTTT.

J is TRBJ2-6 and V is TRBV7-8; TRBD2 matches at 7 bases. With V trimmed by 4 bases and J by 3 bases, 3 bases remained unmatched. The CDR3 spans 15 residues. The germline V gene has CDR1 SGHVS and CDR2 FQNEAQ. The chain's CDR3 is CASSSGRVGANVLTF. The CDR3 DNA sequence: TGTGCCAGCAGCTCTGGGAGGGTTGGGGCCAACGTCCTGACTTTC.

This chain joins TRBV20-1 and TRBJ2-1, with D perhaps matching TRBD2 (5 bases). Deletions cut 2 bases from V and 3 bases from J, with 11 bases between. This CDR3 has 14 amino acids. Per the germline V gene, CDR1 is DFQATT and CDR2 is SNEGSKA (reference sequence). CDR3 sequence reads: CSARLSRGYNEQFF. CDR3 coding DNA: TGCAGTGCTAGACTCTCCCGGGGCTACAATGAGCAGTTCTTC.

The chain has TRBV12-3 or TRBV12-4 and TRBJ2-5; 9 nucleotides align to TRBD2. The CDR3 covers 16 residues. V was clipped by 2 bases and J by 1 base; unmatched bases: 5. CDR3 amino acids: CASSLPGLAAQETQYF. CDR3 sequence (DNA): TGTGCCAGCAGTTTACCGGGACTAGCAGCCCAAGAGACCCAGTACTTC.

The genes are TRBV7-2 and TRBJ2-3; 7 bases agree with TRBD2. The trim removed 2 bases at V and 0 bases at J, leaving 11 bases unmatched. Germline assignment: CDR1 SGHTA and CDR2 FQGNSA. There are 18 residues in the CDR3. For the CDR3, the DNA is TGTGCCAGCAGCTTATGGGGCGGGCGGGAGTGGAGCACAGATACGCAGTATTTT. Protein product: CASSLWGGREWSTDTQYF.